These 2 T cell receptor beta chains were all obtained from the same sample, sequenced in a study of spatial heterogeneity in lung cancer. In TCRdb, the 5' RACE reads were re-called with MiXCR into one record per CDR3 protein. The data hold 4,200 or so distinct CDR3 sequences, with about 8.8% observed a single time. Described time point: sample taken at primary tumor resection. The specimen comprised normal lung tissue next to the tumor, sampled at surgery. Receptor source: a female donor with early-stage non-small cell lung cancer.

This clonotype is categorized as medium-sized (0.01 to 0.1%). The chain links TRBV27 to TRBJ1-1; weak D call: TRBD1 (5 bases). CDR1 and CDR2 (germline): MNHEY, SMNVEV (reference sequence). The CDR3 has 15 residues. V was clipped by 3 bases and J by 4 bases, with 15 bases between them. CDR3 in DNA: TGTGCCAGCAGTTTCGGGACGGGTGAGGCCACTGAAGCTTTCTTT. Residues: CASSFGTGEATEAFF.

This clonotype qualifies as medium-sized. The genes are TRBV6-2 or TRBV6-3 and TRBJ2-5; D remains unclear. Trimming left V 7 bases short and J 8 bases short, with 14 bases between. Germline CDR1 MNHEY, CDR2 SVGEGT. The CDR3 runs to 12 residues. The CDR3 loop reads CASNDEPRTQYF. Written as DNA, the CDR3 is TGTGCCAGCAACGATGAACCCCGTACCCAGTACTTC.